This T cell receptor (beta chain) was identified during a study of cytomegalovirus exposure and HLA in healthy donors. The CDR3 is 15 residues long. Germline CDR1 reads SNHLY; CDR2 reads FYNNEI. V was clipped by 6 bases and J by 3 bases, with 18 bases between them. This clone was counted between two and nine times. The study ran its PCR with 60 Vbeta and 13 Jbeta primers. TCRdb's table, derived via immunoSEQ multiplex PCR, lists solely in-frame clones and lacks some. The sample gives around 120,000 clones, approximately 82% of which show up once; approximately 2.8% is in the top ten. The chain couples TRBV2 to TRBJ2-7; possibly TRBD1 for D (5 bases). The sample consisted of PBMCs. The clonotype was recovered from a boy aged 2 to 9 in good health and CMV-seronegative. As DNA, the CDR3 is TGTGCCAGCAGGCTGACAGACCTAACGGACTACGAGCAGTACTTC. The encoded protein is CASRLTDLTDYEQYF.